Each of the 18 T cell receptor beta chains below was sequenced from the same sample in a study of T cell repertoires in aging, cancer and after chemotherapy. Multiplex touch-down PCR with TRB-A/B primers amplified rearranged V-D-J TRB sequences. One entry per CDR3 protein, called by TCRdb with MiXCR from the multiplex PCR reads. The repertoire holds about 2,000 distinct CDR3 sequences, with 20% to 30% as singletons. TCR beta rearrangements were amplified from peripheral blood genomic DNA. Specimen: blood. Receptor source: a human donor with a solid tumor.

This chain uses TRBV7-2 with TRBJ2-7; D gene unclear. V lost 2 bases and J lost 3, with 11 bases in between. Germline CDR1 reads SGHTA; CDR2 reads FQGNSA. CDR3 size: 14 residues. The DNA of the CDR3 is TGTGCCAGCAGCTTAACGCCCGGGTACTACGAGCAGTACTTC. As protein: CASSLTPGYYEQYF.

This clonotype is judged medium-sized (0.01 to 0.1%). The chain carries TRBV19 and TRBJ2-2, with D perhaps being TRBD1 or TRBD2 (5 bases each). CDR1 is LNHDA and CDR2 is SQIVND in the germline V gene (reference sequence). The CDR3 contains 17 residues. V was trimmed by 6 bases and J by 4 bases, leaving 21 bases between them. CDR3 in DNA: TGTGCCAGTAGCCCTGAGATAACGGGGCAGTTCACCGGGGAGCTGTTTTTT. Translating gives CASSPEITGQFTGELFF.

The sample holds a few counts of this clonotype. V and J are TRBV5-1 and TRBJ1-1; D not resolved. Germline loops: CDR1 SGHRS, CDR2 YFSETQ. CDR3 length equals 14 residues. Trimming took 0 bases from V and 1 from J, leaving 7 bases between them. The CDR3 protein is CASSLVPGNTEAFF. The CDR3 DNA is TGCGCCAGCAGCTTGGTTCCAGGGAACACTGAAGCTTTCTTT.

Sample share makes this clonotype medium-sized (0.01 to 0.1%). The chain has TRBV11-2 and TRBJ2-3; 8 positions match TRBD2. The junction had 8 bases not matched to a gene; V was cut back by 5 bases and J by 4 bases. The germline V gene encodes CDR1 SGHAT and CDR2 FQNNGV. This CDR3 region has 15 residues. The CDR3 nucleotides read TGTGCCAGCAGCAATAGCGGGGAGAGACCAGATACGCAGTATTTT. As protein: CASSNSGERPDTQYF.

Worth noting for this clonotype: This clone may be a read error of a much larger clone one base away. The chain is built from TRBV7-2 and TRBJ2-1, with D perhaps TRBD2 (7 bases). The CDR3 totals 16 residues. Germline V lookup: CDR1 SGHTA, CDR2 FQGNSA. The CDR3 DNA is TGTGCCAGCAGCTTCAACTCCCAGGGGCGGGGGCTAGATCCACCGTTC. Encoded protein: CASSFNSQGRGLDPPF. Full variable domain (missing parts from reference TRBV7-2 and TRBJ2-1): GAGVSQSPSNKVTEKGKDVELRCDPISGHTALYWYRQSLGQGLEFLIYFQGNSAPDKSGLPSDRFSAERTGGSVSTLTIQRTQQEDSAVYLCASSFNSQGRGLDPPFGPGTRLTVL.

This clonotype qualifies as medium-sized. The V and J genes are TRBV6-5 and TRBJ2-5; TRBD1 matches 7 bases. The CDR3 contains 13 residues. With V trimmed by 8 bases and J by 6 bases, 9 bases remained unmatched. In germline, CDR1 is MNHEY, CDR2 SVGAGI. Here the CDR3 reads CASERQGMKTQYF. CDR3 bases: TGTGCCAGCGAGCGACAGGGTATGAAGACCCAGTACTTC.

Within the sample, this clonotype is medium-sized. The V gene is TRBV4-3, the J gene TRBJ2-2, with 10 bases lining up with TRBD2. V lost 0 bases to trimming and J lost 4 bases; unmatched junction nucleotides: 8. The germline CDR1 and CDR2 sequences are LGHNA and YSLEER. The length of the CDR3 is 18 residues. As DNA, the CDR3 is TGCGCCAGCAGCCAAGATGTGAGAGCGGGAGGGCCCACCGGGGAGCTGTTTTTT. It yields the protein CASSQDVRAGGPTGELFF.

V is TRBV30 and J is TRBJ1-2, with a weak D call TRBD1 (6 bases). The germline CDR1 and CDR2 sequences are GTSNPN and SVGIG (reference sequence). The V end lost 0 bases, the J end lost 4 bases, and 18 bases lay between the germline ends. This CDR3 has 16 amino acids. CDR3 sequence: CAWSVQSTGLTYGYTF. As DNA, the CDR3 is TGTGCCTGGAGTGTCCAATCGACAGGTCTTACCTATGGCTACACCTTC.

By proportion, this clonotype is medium-sized (0.01 to 0.1%). The chain carries TRBV29-1 and TRBJ1-1; TRBD1 might be the D (6 bases). V was clipped by 6 bases and J by 9 bases, with 23 bases between them. Germline loops: CDR1 SQVTM, CDR2 ANQGSEA. The CDR3 is 14 amino acids. As DNA, the CDR3 is TGCAGCGTCGCCCGGGACAACCTAGGGGGACAAGCTTTCTTT. This codes for CSVARDNLGGQAFF.

By sample share, this clonotype is medium-sized. It is likely a read error, because the conserved phenylalanine at the end of the CDR3 is missing. The limits of the CDR3 on the DNA are not certain, so only TCRdb's listed CDR3 is given. The genes are TRBV12-3 or TRBV12-4 and TRBJ2-1; TRBD1, the table's D call, was not compared with the DNA. 9 amino acids form the CDR3, both terminal residues included. CDR3 sequence: CASSNPPVC.

This clonotype is medium-sized (0.01 to 0.1%) by share. V is TRBV19 and J is TRBJ2-1; D possibly corresponds to TRBD2 (6 bases). V lost 0 bases and J lost 3, with 15 bases in between. Germline V lookup: CDR1 LNHDA, CDR2 SQIVND (reference sequence). CDR3 length equals 17 residues. CDR3 DNA sequence: TGTGCCAGTAGTATAGACGGACTATCGGGGCACTACAATGAGCAGTTCTTC. It codes for CASSIDGLSGHYNEQFF. The entire variable domain, with the rest obtained from reference TRBV19 and TRBJ2-1, is as follows: DGGITQSPKYLFRKEGQNVTLSCEQNLNHDAMYWYRQDPGQGLRLIYYSQIVNDFQKGDIAEGYSVSREKKESFPLTVTSAQKNPTAFYLCASSIDGLSGHYNEQFFGPGTRLTVL.

The chain recombines TRBV6-2 or TRBV6-3 with TRBJ2-1, with 15 bases aligning to TRBD2. Per the germline V gene, CDR1 is MNHEY and CDR2 is SVGEGT. This CDR3 is built from 20 residues. Trimming cost V 6 bases and J 4 bases; bases outside gene matches: 16. The CDR3 region has the DNA TGTGCCAGCAGCCCTCCGGGACTAGCGGGAGGCCCGAAGTCTTACAATGAGCAGTTCTTC. Amino acids: CASSPPGLAGGPKSYNEQFF.

By share of the sample, this clonotype is medium-sized. The CDR3: CASSHPHDRASEQFF. The DNA of the CDR3 is TGCGCCAGCAGCCATCCCCATGATCGGGCAAGTGAGCAGTTCTTC. This sequence joins TRBV4-1 and TRBJ2-1, with no clear D. This CDR3 is built from 15 residues. The V and J ends lost 3 bases and 9 bases respectively, with 18 bases between them. The germline V gene encodes CDR1 MGHRA and CDR2 YSYEKL.

This clonotype has a handful of counts. This chain joins TRBV13 and TRBJ2-5; D might be TRBD2 (6 bases). The CDR3 spans 13 residues. V was shortened by 4 bases and J by 3 bases, with 9 bases between the two germline ends. The germline V gene has CDR1 PRHDT and CDR2 FYEKMQ (reference sequence). The CDR3 DNA reads as TGTGCCAGCAGCTCAGCGGGTAAAGAGACCCAGTACTTC. Translation: CASSSAGKETQYF.

This clonotype is classed as medium-sized. The chain links TRBV20-1 to TRBJ2-1; 9 bases align to TRBD2. The CDR3 is 16 residues long. The germline CDR1 and CDR2 sequences are DFQATT and SNEGSKA (reference sequence). With V trimmed by 0 bases and J by 7 bases, 10 bases remained unmatched. Here the CDR3 reads CSARDQRSGSGNEQFF. Written as DNA, the CDR3 is TGCAGTGCTAGAGACCAACGTAGCGGGAGCGGGAATGAGCAGTTCTTC.

Within the sample, this clonotype is medium-sized (0.01 to 0.1%). CDR3 amino acids: CASSPRTGTDTEAFF. As DNA, the CDR3 is TGTGCCAGCAGTCCGAGGACAGGGACGGACACTGAAGCTTTCTTT. The chain joins TRBV12-3 or TRBV12-4 to TRBJ1-1, with 8 bases that match TRBD1. The CDR3 is 15 amino acids. V shed 5 bases, J shed 3 bases, and the junction held 8 bases outside the gene matches.

The chain combines TRBV28 with TRBJ1-4; D may be TRBD1 (5 bases). CDR3 length equals 13 residues. CDR1 and CDR2 (germline): MDHEN, SYDVKM. CDR3 loop: CATHRQGYEKLFF. CDR3 DNA sequence: TGTGCTACTCACAGGCAGGGTTATGAAAAACTGTTTTTT.

Sample share makes this clonotype medium-sized (0.01 to 0.1%). The chain couples TRBV12-3 or TRBV12-4 to TRBJ1-5; possibly TRBD1 for D (6 bases). The CDR3 length is 15 residues. V lost 1 base, J lost 3 bases, and 10 bases lay in between. The CDR3 bases are TGTGCCAGCAGTTTAGGCGGACAGAACAATCAGCCCCAGCATTTT. Protein sequence: CASSLGGQNNQPQHF.